This TCR beta chain was recorded in a study of T cells in narcolepsy. The repertoire was sequenced with immunoSEQ multiplex PCR; TCRdb's copy has only in-frame clones and lacks some. The sample includes approximately 38,000 clones, approximately 86% of them seen just once. The germline gives CDR1 SGDLS, CDR2 YYNGEE. There are 14 residues in the CDR3. Trimming shortened V by 0 bases and J by 1 base, and 5 bases separated the two germline ends. The chain couples TRBV9 to TRBJ2-1, with D unresolved. The origin of this receptor is a human donor with narcolepsy. The sample comprised CD45RA- memory CD4+ T cells from PBMCs. CDR3: CASSVGSSYNEQFF. DNA of the CDR3: TGTGCCAGCAGCGTAGGGTCATCCTACAATGAGCAGTTCTTC. The full variable domain, its missing parts supplied by reference TRBV9 and TRBJ2-1, is DSGVTQTPKHLITATGQRVTLRCSPRSGDLSVYWYQQSLDQGLQFLIQYYNGEERAKGNILERFSAQQFPDLHSELNLSSLELGDSALYFCASSVGSSYNEQFFGPGTRLTVL.